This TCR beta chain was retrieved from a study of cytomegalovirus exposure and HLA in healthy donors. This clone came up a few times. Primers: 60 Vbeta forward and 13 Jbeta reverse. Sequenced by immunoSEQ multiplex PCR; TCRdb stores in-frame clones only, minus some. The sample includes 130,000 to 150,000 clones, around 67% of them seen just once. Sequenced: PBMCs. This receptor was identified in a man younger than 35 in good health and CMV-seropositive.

CDR3 nucleotide sequence: TGTGCCATCGAACTGATCGGGACTAGCGGGAGGGAGGAGCAGTTCTTC. Translation: CAIELIGTSGREEQFF. The gene calls are TRBV5-4 and TRBJ2-1; TRBD2 aligns across 16 bases. The length of the CDR3 is 16 residues. V lost 9 bases, J lost 10 bases, and 13 bases stayed unmatched. The germline V gene encodes CDR1 SGHNT and CDR2 YYREEE (reference sequence).